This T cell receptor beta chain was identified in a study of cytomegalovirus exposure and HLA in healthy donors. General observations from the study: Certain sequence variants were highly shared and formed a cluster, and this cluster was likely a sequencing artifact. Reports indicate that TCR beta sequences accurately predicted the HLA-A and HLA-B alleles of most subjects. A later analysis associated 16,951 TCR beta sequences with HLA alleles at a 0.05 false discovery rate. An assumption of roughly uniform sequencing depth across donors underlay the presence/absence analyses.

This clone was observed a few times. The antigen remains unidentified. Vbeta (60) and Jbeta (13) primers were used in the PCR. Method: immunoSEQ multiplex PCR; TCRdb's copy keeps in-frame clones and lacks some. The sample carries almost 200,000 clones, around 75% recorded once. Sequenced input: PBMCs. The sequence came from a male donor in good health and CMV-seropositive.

As DNA, the CDR3 is TGTGCCAGCGGCAGGGGCGGTGGAAACACCATATATTTT. It encodes CASGRGGGNTIYF. V gene TRBV7-3 combines with J gene TRBJ1-3, with a possible D match to TRBD1 (6 bases). This CDR3 comprises 13 residues. Trimming removed 8 bases at V and 3 bases at J, with 11 bases between. The germline V gene has CDR1 SGHTA and CDR2 FQGTGA.